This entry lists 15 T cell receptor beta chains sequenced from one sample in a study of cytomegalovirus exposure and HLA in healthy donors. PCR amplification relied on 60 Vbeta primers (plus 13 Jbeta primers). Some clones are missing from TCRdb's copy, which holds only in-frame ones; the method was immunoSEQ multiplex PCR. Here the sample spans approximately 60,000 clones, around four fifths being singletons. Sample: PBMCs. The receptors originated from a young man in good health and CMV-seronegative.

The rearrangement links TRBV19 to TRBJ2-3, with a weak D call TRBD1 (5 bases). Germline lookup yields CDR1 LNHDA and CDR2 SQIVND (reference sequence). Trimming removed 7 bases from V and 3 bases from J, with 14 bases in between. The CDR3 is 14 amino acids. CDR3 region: CASNQARETDTQYF. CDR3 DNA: TGTGCCAGTAACCAGGCCAGGGAAACAGATACGCAGTATTTT.

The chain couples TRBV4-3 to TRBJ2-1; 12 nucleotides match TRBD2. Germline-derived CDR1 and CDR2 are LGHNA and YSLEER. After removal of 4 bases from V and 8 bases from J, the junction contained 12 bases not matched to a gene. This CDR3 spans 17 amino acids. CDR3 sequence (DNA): TGCGCCAGCAGCCCCGTGACGACTAGCGGGAGTGGCGATGAGCAGTTCTTC. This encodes CASSPVTTSGSGDEQFF.

The CDR3 bases are TGCGCCAGCAGCCAACTCGCAGGGTTCCGCACAGATACGCAGTATTTT. The encoded protein is CASSQLAGFRTDTQYF. This chain connects TRBV4-3 to TRBJ2-3; D may be TRBD1 (5 bases). This CDR3 comprises 16 residues. Germline CDR1 is LGHNA and CDR2 is YSLEER. Trimming pared 2 bases from V and 1 base from J, leaving 13 bases between.

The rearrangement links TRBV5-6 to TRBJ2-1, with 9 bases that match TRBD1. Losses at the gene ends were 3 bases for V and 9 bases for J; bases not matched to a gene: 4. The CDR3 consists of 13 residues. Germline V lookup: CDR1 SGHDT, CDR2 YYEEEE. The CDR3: CASSSDRGFEQFF. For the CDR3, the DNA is TGTGCCAGCAGCTCGGACAGGGGCTTTGAGCAGTTCTTC.

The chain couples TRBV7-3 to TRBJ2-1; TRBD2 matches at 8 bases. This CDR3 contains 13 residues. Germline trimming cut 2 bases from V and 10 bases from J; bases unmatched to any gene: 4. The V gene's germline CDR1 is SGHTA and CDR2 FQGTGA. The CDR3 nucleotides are TGTGCCAGCAGCTTAGCGTCGGGGGGGGAGCAGTTCTTC. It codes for CASSLASGGEQFF.

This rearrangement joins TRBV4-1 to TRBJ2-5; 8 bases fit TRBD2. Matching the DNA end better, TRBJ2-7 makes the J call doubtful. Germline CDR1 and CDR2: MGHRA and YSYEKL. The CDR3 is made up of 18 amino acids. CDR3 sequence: CASSQDPGGVREGDEQYF. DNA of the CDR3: TGCGCCAGCAGCCAAGATCCCGGGGGGGTCCGGGAAGGGGACGAGCAGTACTTC.

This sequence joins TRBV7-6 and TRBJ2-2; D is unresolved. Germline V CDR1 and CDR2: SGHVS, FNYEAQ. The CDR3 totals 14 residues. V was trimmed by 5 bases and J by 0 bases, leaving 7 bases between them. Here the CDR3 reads CASSTWPNTGELFF. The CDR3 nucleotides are TGTGCCAGCAGCACCTGGCCGAACACCGGGGAGCTGTTTTTT.

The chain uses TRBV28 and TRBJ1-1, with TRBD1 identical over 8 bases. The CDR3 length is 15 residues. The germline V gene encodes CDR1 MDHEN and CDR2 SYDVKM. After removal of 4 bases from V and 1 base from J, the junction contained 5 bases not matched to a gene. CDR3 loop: CASSYHRGRNTEAFF. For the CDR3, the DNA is TGTGCCAGCAGTTACCACAGGGGGAGGAACACTGAAGCTTTCTTT.

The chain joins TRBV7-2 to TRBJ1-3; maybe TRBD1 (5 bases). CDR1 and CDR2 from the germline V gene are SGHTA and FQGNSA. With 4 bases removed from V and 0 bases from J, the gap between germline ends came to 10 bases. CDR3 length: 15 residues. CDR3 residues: CASSWGGVSGNTIYF. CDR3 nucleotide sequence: TGTGCCAGCAGCTGGGGGGGGGTCTCTGGAAACACCATATATTTT.

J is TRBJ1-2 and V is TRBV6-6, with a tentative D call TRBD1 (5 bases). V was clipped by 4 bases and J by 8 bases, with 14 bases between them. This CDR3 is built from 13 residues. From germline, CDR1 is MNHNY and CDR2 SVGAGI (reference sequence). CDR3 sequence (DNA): TGTGCCAGCAGTTCCGAACAGGTCTTCGGCTACACCTTC. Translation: CASSSEQVFGYTF.

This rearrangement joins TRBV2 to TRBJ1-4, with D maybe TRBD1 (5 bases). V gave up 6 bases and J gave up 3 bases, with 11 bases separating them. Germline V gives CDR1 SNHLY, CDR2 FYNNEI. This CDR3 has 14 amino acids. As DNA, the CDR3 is TGTGCCAGCAGAGTAGTAGGGGCTAATGAAAAACTGTTTTTT. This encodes CASRVVGANEKLFF.

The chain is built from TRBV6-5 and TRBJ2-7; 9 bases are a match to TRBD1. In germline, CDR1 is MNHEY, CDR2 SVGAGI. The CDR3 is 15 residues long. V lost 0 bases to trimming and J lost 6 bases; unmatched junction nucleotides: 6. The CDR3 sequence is CASSYSGTGFSEQYF. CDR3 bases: TGTGCCAGCAGTTACTCGGGGACAGGGTTTTCCGAGCAGTACTTC.

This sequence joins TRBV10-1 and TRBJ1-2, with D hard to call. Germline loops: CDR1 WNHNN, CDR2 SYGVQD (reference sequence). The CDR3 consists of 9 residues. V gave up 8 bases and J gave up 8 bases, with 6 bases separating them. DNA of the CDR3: TGCGCCAGCGGGAGGGGCTACACCTTC. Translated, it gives CASGRGYTF.

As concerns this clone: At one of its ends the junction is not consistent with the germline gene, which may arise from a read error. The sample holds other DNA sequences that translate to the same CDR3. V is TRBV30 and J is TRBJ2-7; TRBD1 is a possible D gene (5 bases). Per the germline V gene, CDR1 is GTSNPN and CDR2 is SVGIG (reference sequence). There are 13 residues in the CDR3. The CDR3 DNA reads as TGTGCATGGAGTGTGGCAGACCAGGGAGAGCAGTACTTC. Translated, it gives CAWSVADQGEQYF.

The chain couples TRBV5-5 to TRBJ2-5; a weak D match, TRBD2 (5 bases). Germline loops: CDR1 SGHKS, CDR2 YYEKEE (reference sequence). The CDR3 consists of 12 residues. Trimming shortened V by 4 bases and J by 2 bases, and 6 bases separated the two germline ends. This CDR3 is CASSPGQETQYF. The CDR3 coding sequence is TGTGCCAGCAGCCCGGGACAAGAGACCCAGTACTTC.